This T cell receptor (beta chain) was recorded in a study of identical twins. TCRdb used MiXCR to reprocess the 5' RACE reads, holding one entry per CDR3 protein. The data hold 1,800,000 or so distinct CDR3 sequences, with under 35% observed a single time. After removal of 0 bases from V and 11 bases from J, the junction contained 12 bases not matched to a gene. Germline V gene lookup returns CDR1 DFQATT and CDR2 SNEGSKA (reference sequence). The CDR3 is 15 amino acids. The source is a newborn girl in good health. V is TRBV20-1 and J is TRBJ2-5, with TRBD2 identical over 10 bases. Sequencing was performed on cord blood. The CDR3 sequence is CSAREPLAGNNEQYF. The CDR3 DNA reads as TGCAGTGCTAGAGAGCCACTAGCGGGAAACAATGAGCAGTACTTC.